Presented here are 5 T cell receptor beta chains from one specimen sequenced in a study of T cell responses to AZD1222 COVID-19 vaccine. Assay: immunoSEQ multiplex PCR; the TCRdb copy retains only in-frame clones and omits some. The sample carries about 140,000 clones, about nine tenths recorded once. The specimen was peripheral blood, collected on day 0 of AZD1222 vaccination. The origin of the receptors is an adult in good health.

Concerning this clone itself: The junction departs from germline at one end; a sequencing error may be responsible. The V gene is TRBV11-3, the J gene TRBJ1-3; TRBD1 aligns across 7 bases. Germline V gives CDR1 SGHNT, CDR2 YENEEA. The CDR3 sequence is 14 residues long. The CDR3: CASSFGTAGNTIYF. The CDR3, as DNA: TGTGCCAGCAGCTTCGGGACAGCTGGGAACACCATATATTTT.

The chain recombines TRBV9 with TRBJ1-1; D may be TRBD1 (5 bases). The CDR3 is made up of 13 amino acids. Trimming took 4 bases from V and 3 from J, leaving 10 bases between them. Germline CDR1 SGDLS, CDR2 YYNGEE. CDR3 bases: TGTGCCAGCAGCCCTGGGGGGGACACTGAAGCTTTCTTT. Its translation: CASSPGGDTEAFF.

The chain recombines TRBV19 with TRBJ2-2; D could derive from TRBD1 or TRBD2 (6 bases each). The CDR3 is 16 residues long. The V end lost 3 bases, the J end lost 2 bases, and 13 bases lay between the germline ends. The germline V gene has CDR1 LNHDA and CDR2 SQIVND (reference sequence). CDR3 amino acids: CASSIRRGTNTGELFF. The DNA of the CDR3 is TGTGCCAGTAGTATCCGGAGGGGGACTAACACCGGGGAGCTGTTTTTT.

This clone was seen only once. V gene TRBV19 combines with J gene TRBJ2-7, with 14 bases matching TRBD2. The length of the CDR3 is 17 residues. Germline V gives CDR1 LNHDA, CDR2 SQIVND (reference sequence). V gave up 6 bases and J gave up 0 bases; unmatched junction bases: 7. In DNA, the CDR3 is TGTGCCAGTAGGAGGGGACTAGCGGGGGATAGCTCCTACGAGCAGTACTTC. It is translated as CASRRGLAGDSSYEQYF.

V usage is TRBV5-6 and J usage is TRBJ2-3; perhaps TRBD1 as D (5 bases). This CDR3 is built from 15 residues. Trimming cost V 3 bases and J 4 bases, with 15 bases left between them. The germline V gene has CDR1 SGHDT and CDR2 YYEEEE. CDR3 nucleotide sequence: TGTGCCAGCAGCTCTTCGACAGAAGCTTCAGATACGCAGTATTTT. This gives the protein CASSSSTEASDTQYF.